These T cell receptor beta chains were read from a single sample in a study of CD8+CD57+ T cells in acquired aplastic anemia. One entry per CDR3 protein results from TCRdb running MiXCR on the reads. The data hold roughly 160,000 distinct CDR3 sequences, with under 55% observed a single time. What was sequenced was sorted CD4+, CD8+, or CD8+CD57+ T cells (not recorded which) from PBMCs. The receptors stem from a human donor with aplastic anemia. Each CDR3 is given with its conserved first and last residue. Each record gives: CDR3 DNA, CDR3 protein, D gene, J gene, clone size, V gene. A D gene is named only where the DNA matches it firmly. Some rows have no size entry. The others give once, few or many, or a class for an expanded clone.

CDR3 DNA: TGTGCCAGCCGCGGGGATAACTATGGCTACACCTTC
CDR3 protein: CASRGDNYGYTF
D gene: .
J gene: TRBJ1-2
clone size: .
V gene: TRBV2

CDR3 DNA: TGTGCCAGCAGCCGCGCCCGCCACAATGAGCAGTTCTTC
CDR3 protein: CASSRARHNEQFF
D gene: .
J gene: TRBJ2-1
clone size: many
V gene: TRBV7-8

CDR3 DNA: TGTGCCACATTTAGGGGGAAGGACTACGAGCAGTACTTC
CDR3 protein: CATFRGKDYEQYF
D gene: .
J gene: TRBJ2-7
clone size: few
V gene: TRBV19

CDR3 DNA: TGCGCCAGCAGCTTGCCCCAAGGGGCAGATACGCAGTATTTT
CDR3 protein: CASSLPQGADTQYF
D gene: .
J gene: TRBJ2-3
clone size: many
V gene: TRBV5-1

CDR3 DNA: TGTGCCAGCAGTGGACAGGGGCGCTACGAGCAGTACTTC
CDR3 protein: CASSGQGRYEQYF
D gene: TRBD1
J gene: TRBJ2-7
clone size: .
V gene: TRBV9

CDR3 DNA: TGTGCCAGCAGTTACTCGACAGGGGGCTCCTATAATTCACCCCTCCACTTT
CDR3 protein: CASSYSTGGSYNSPLHF
D gene: TRBD1
J gene: TRBJ1-6
clone size: .
V gene: TRBV6-5

CDR3 DNA: TGTGCCAGCAGCCAGGACCCGGGACAGGGCCACAATGAGCAGTTCTTC
CDR3 protein: CASSQDPGQGHNEQFF
D gene: TRBD1
J gene: TRBJ2-1
clone size: many
V gene: TRBV7-3

CDR3 DNA: TGCGCCAGCAGCCCCGGACTAGCGGGAGCCTACGAGCAGTACTTC
CDR3 protein: CASSPGLAGAYEQYF
D gene: TRBD2
J gene: TRBJ2-7
clone size: many
V gene: TRBV5-1

CDR3 DNA: TGCAGTGCCAGGCGGGGGGTGTACGAGCAGTACTTC
CDR3 protein: CSARRGVYEQYF
D gene: TRBD2
J gene: TRBJ2-7
clone size: .
V gene: TRBV20-1

CDR3 DNA: TGTGCCAGCAGCCCAAGGGGCAGGTTAGCCTATTCACCCCTCCACTTT
CDR3 protein: CASSPRGRLAYSPLHF
D gene: .
J gene: TRBJ1-6
clone size: once
V gene: TRBV4-2

CDR3 DNA: TGTGCCAGCAGCTTATCGGTCGGACTAAACATTCAGTACTTC
CDR3 protein: CASSLSVGLNIQYF
D gene: .
J gene: TRBJ2-4
clone size: many
V gene: TRBV7-8

CDR3 DNA: TGTGCCAGCAGCCTCCATACGGGAAATGAAAAACTGTTTTTT
CDR3 protein: CASSLHTGNEKLFF
D gene: .
J gene: TRBJ1-4
clone size: .
V gene: TRBV27

CDR3 DNA: TGTGCCAGCAGCCCACTGGACGGAAAACTGTTTTTT
CDR3 protein: CASSPLDGKLFF
D gene: .
J gene: TRBJ1-4
clone size: .
V gene: TRBV5-6

CDR3 DNA: TGTGCCACCAGCGTTGGCGGGCAGGGGAATGAGCAGTTCTTC
CDR3 protein: CATSVGGQGNEQFF
D gene: .
J gene: TRBJ2-1
clone size: .
V gene: TRBV15

CDR3 DNA: TGTGCCAGCAGCCGACTAAGCGGGAACACAGATACGCAGTATTTT
CDR3 protein: CASSRLSGNTDTQYF
D gene: TRBD2
J gene: TRBJ2-3
clone size: .
V gene: TRBV11-2

CDR3 DNA: TGTGCCAGCTCTTCGACTAGCGGGAGGGCCAAGCCCTACGAGCAGTACTTC
CDR3 protein: CASSSTSGRAKPYEQYF
D gene: TRBD2
J gene: TRBJ2-7
clone size: .
V gene: TRBV25-1

CDR3 DNA: TGTGCCACCAGTGATTTGGGCAATCAGCCCCAGCATTTT
CDR3 protein: CATSDLGNQPQHF
D gene: .
J gene: TRBJ1-5
clone size: few
V gene: TRBV24-1

CDR3 DNA: TGTGCCAGCAGCTTATTCCCGGGACTAGCCGGCGAGCAGTACTTC
CDR3 protein: CASSLFPGLAGEQYF
D gene: TRBD2
J gene: TRBJ2-7
clone size: .
V gene: TRBV7-3

CDR3 DNA: TGTGCCAGCAGGCAAACAGCGAACACTGAAGCTTTCTTT
CDR3 protein: CASRQTANTEAFF
D gene: .
J gene: TRBJ1-1
clone size: .
V gene: TRBV10-3

CDR3 DNA: TGTGCCAGCAGGGGGACAGGGTTCTACAATGAGCAGTTCTTC
CDR3 protein: CASRGTGFYNEQFF
D gene: TRBD1
J gene: TRBJ2-1
clone size: .
V gene: TRBV2

CDR3 DNA: TGTGCCAGCAGCCCCGAGACCGGTTACGAGCAGTACTTC
CDR3 protein: CASSPETGYEQYF
D gene: .
J gene: TRBJ2-7
clone size: .
V gene: TRBV7-6

CDR3 DNA: TGTGCCACCAGTGTGGCAGGGAGCAATCAGCCCCAGCATTTT
CDR3 protein: CATSVAGSNQPQHF
D gene: .
J gene: TRBJ1-5
clone size: .
V gene: TRBV24-1

CDR3 DNA: TGTGCCACCAGTGAAGGTACAGGTCTCAGCAATCAGCCCCAGCATTTT
CDR3 protein: CATSEGTGLSNQPQHF
D gene: .
J gene: TRBJ1-5
clone size: few
V gene: TRBV24-1

CDR3 DNA: TGTGCTAGCTCCGGGTCATTCTGGGACACTGAAGCTTTCTTT
CDR3 protein: CASSGSFWDTEAFF
D gene: .
J gene: TRBJ1-1
clone size: .
V gene: TRBV14

CDR3 DNA: TGTGCCAGTAGCCCAGTCGCGAGGTCCACCTTTAATGAAAAACTGTTTTTT
CDR3 protein: CASSPVARSTFNEKLFF
D gene: .
J gene: TRBJ1-4
clone size: .
V gene: TRBV11-1

CDR3 DNA: TGTGCCAGCAGCCAAGAGGAGGGCAACTATGAGCAGTTCTTC
CDR3 protein: CASSQEEGNYEQFF
D gene: .
J gene: TRBJ2-1
clone size: once
V gene: TRBV14

CDR3 DNA: TGTGCCAGCAGCCAAAAGCCAGCAAATGAAAAACTGTTTTTT
CDR3 protein: CASSQKPANEKLFF
D gene: .
J gene: TRBJ1-4
clone size: .
V gene: TRBV25-1

CDR3 DNA: TGTGCCAGCGGGACACGCTCTGGGGCCAACGTCCTGACTTTC
CDR3 protein: CASGTRSGANVLTF
D gene: .
J gene: TRBJ2-6
clone size: many
V gene: TRBV12-3/TRBV12-4

CDR3 DNA: TGTGCCTGGGGCACAGGGGCAGGAAACACCATATATTTT
CDR3 protein: CAWGTGAGNTIYF
D gene: TRBD1
J gene: TRBJ1-3
clone size: .
V gene: TRBV30

CDR3 DNA: TGTGCCAGCAGCCGACTAGCGGGAGAGACCCAGTACTTC
CDR3 protein: CASSRLAGETQYF
D gene: TRBD2
J gene: TRBJ2-5
clone size: .
V gene: TRBV7-3

CDR3 DNA: TGTGCCACCAGCAGAGATTACGGGCCGAATCAGCCCCAGCATTTT
CDR3 protein: CATSRDYGPNQPQHF
D gene: .
J gene: TRBJ1-5
clone size: .
V gene: TRBV15

CDR3 DNA: TGTGCCAGCTCACCGATCCAGGGGACCTACGAGCAGTACTTC
CDR3 protein: CASSPIQGTYEQYF
D gene: .
J gene: TRBJ2-7
clone size: many
V gene: TRBV18

CDR3 DNA: TGTGCCAGCAGTTTGGCAGGGGGCTTGGGAGAGACCCAGTACTTC
CDR3 protein: CASSLAGGLGETQYF
D gene: TRBD1
J gene: TRBJ2-5
clone size: many
V gene: TRBV12-3/TRBV12-4

CDR3 DNA: TGTGCCAGCAGCTTAGGGGCTAGCGGGAGGGGCGAGCAGTACTTC
CDR3 protein: CASSLGASGRGEQYF
D gene: TRBD2
J gene: TRBJ2-7
clone size: .
V gene: TRBV7-7

CDR3 DNA: TGTGCCAGCAGTTCCCGGGACGGAAATTCACCCCCCCACTTT
CDR3 protein: CASSSRDGNSPPHF
D gene: .
J gene: TRBJ1-6
clone size: .
V gene: TRBV7-2

CDR3 DNA: TGCGCCAGCAACTTGGCGACAGGGAACACCGGGGAGCTGTTTTTT
CDR3 protein: CASNLATGNTGELFF
D gene: .
J gene: TRBJ2-2
clone size: .
V gene: TRBV5-1

CDR3 DNA: TGTGCCAGCAGTGCCGGCGGGGATGAGCAGTTCTTC
CDR3 protein: CASSAGGDEQFF
D gene: .
J gene: TRBJ2-1
clone size: few
V gene: TRBV25-1

CDR3 DNA: TGCAGTGCCAAGGGACTAGTTAGCTACGAGCAGTACTTC
CDR3 protein: CSAKGLVSYEQYF
D gene: TRBD2
J gene: TRBJ2-7
clone size: .
V gene: TRBV20-1

CDR3 DNA: TGCAGTGCTCCCGAGGGGGGGATGGAGACCCAGTACTTC
CDR3 protein: CSAPEGGMETQYF
D gene: .
J gene: TRBJ2-5
clone size: .
V gene: TRBV20-1

CDR3 DNA: TGCAGTGCTAGAGAGGGCAGGGAGGTCGCTGAAGCTTTCTTT
CDR3 protein: CSAREGREVAEAFF
D gene: .
J gene: TRBJ1-1
clone size: .
V gene: TRBV20-1

CDR3 DNA: TGTGCCAGCAGCTCCCCGGCGGGAGTTGAAGAGACCCAGTACTTC
CDR3 protein: CASSSPAGVEETQYF
D gene: TRBD2
J gene: TRBJ2-5
clone size: many
V gene: TRBV11-3

CDR3 DNA: TGTGCCAGTAGTATAGGTAGCGGGAGTTCAGAGACCCAGTACTTC
CDR3 protein: CASSIGSGSSETQYF
D gene: TRBD2
J gene: TRBJ2-5
clone size: .
V gene: TRBV19

CDR3 DNA: TGTGCCAGCAGTGCATCACCCACGCTCGGGACCCAGTACTTC
CDR3 protein: CASSASPTLGTQYF
D gene: .
J gene: TRBJ2-5
clone size: .
V gene: TRBV2

CDR3 DNA: TGTGCCAGCAGCATCCCACAGGGGGCCATCACAGATACGCAGTATTTT
CDR3 protein: CASSIPQGAITDTQYF
D gene: TRBD1
J gene: TRBJ2-3
clone size: .
V gene: TRBV7-8

CDR3 DNA: TGCAGCGTTGAAGAGAGGGTTCAAGATTTC
CDR3 protein: CSVEERVQDF
D gene: .
J gene: TRBJ2-3
clone size: .
V gene: TRBV29-1

CDR3 DNA: TGTGCCAGCAGTTTATCTGTCACCCTAGGTGGCTACACCTTC
CDR3 protein: CASSLSVTLGGYTF
D gene: .
J gene: TRBJ1-2
clone size: many
V gene: TRBV28

CDR3 DNA: TGCGCCAGCAGCTTGGGGGGGGCCAATGAGCAGTTCTTC
CDR3 protein: CASSLGGANEQFF
D gene: .
J gene: TRBJ2-1
clone size: .
V gene: TRBV5-1

CDR3 DNA: TGTGCCAGCAGGGTGACAGGGGGGCAAGAGACCCAGTACTTC
CDR3 protein: CASRVTGGQETQYF
D gene: TRBD1
J gene: TRBJ2-5
clone size: .
V gene: TRBV7-8

CDR3 DNA: TGTGCCAGCAGCTTGGTCGGGACCGCAATTCTTGGCTACACCTTC
CDR3 protein: CASSLVGTAILGYTF
D gene: .
J gene: TRBJ1-2
clone size: .
V gene: TRBV5-5

CDR3 DNA: TGTGCCAGCAGCTTAGGGGTTGATAATTCACCCCTCCACTTT
CDR3 protein: CASSLGVDNSPLHF
D gene: .
J gene: TRBJ1-6
clone size: .
V gene: TRBV7-3

CDR3 DNA: TGCAGTGCTAGTGAGGGTTTGGGGGGGGCCAACGTCCTGACTTTC
CDR3 protein: CSASEGLGGANVLTF
D gene: .
J gene: TRBJ2-6
clone size: many
V gene: TRBV20-1

CDR3 DNA: TGTGCCACCAGTGACCGAGCCCTACAGGGAGACTATGGCTACACCTTC
CDR3 protein: CATSDRALQGDYGYTF
D gene: .
J gene: TRBJ1-2
clone size: many
V gene: TRBV24-1

CDR3 DNA: TGTGCCAGCAGCTTCCGACTAGCGGGAAGCACAGATACGCAGTATTTT
CDR3 protein: CASSFRLAGSTDTQYF
D gene: TRBD2
J gene: TRBJ2-3
clone size: many
V gene: TRBV7-3

CDR3 DNA: TGCAGTGCTAGTCAGACGGGTAAACCTGAAGCTTTCTTT
CDR3 protein: CSASQTGKPEAFF
D gene: .
J gene: TRBJ1-1
clone size: .
V gene: TRBV20-1

CDR3 DNA: TGTGCCAGCAGTGAATCGGCACCTTTAGGTTTTGTACTCCTCCACTTT
CDR3 protein: CASSESAPLGFVLLHF
D gene: .
J gene: TRBJ1-6
clone size: .
V gene: TRBV2